This TCR beta chain was observed in a study of shared clonotypes between healthy human individuals (TCRdb year 2020). Notes on the research overall: A few men and a couple of women, aged 18 to 49 years, made up the cohort. To estimate repertoire size and how much clonotype sharing occurs between individuals, the study deeply sequenced the blood TCR repertoires of roughly 5 healthy adults. To increase sequencing depth and limit assay-specific biases, TCR repertoire library preparation and sequencing were carried out by different laboratories using diverse techniques. For each donor, three plates each were used for CD4 naive and CD4 memory, two plates were used for CD8 naive, and one plate was used for CD8 memory. Each donor's leukapheresis produced roughly between roughly 0.85 and 9.5 billion PBMCs. Study-wide findings and limitations: Only blood was sampled, and tissue TCR repertoires likely differ from those in blood. Sharing across a few donors was observed for 5% to 6.5% of naive CD4, less than 4% of naive CD8, 2% to 2.5% of memory CD4, and about 0.4% of memory CD8 clonotypes. Pairwise subsampling indicated that sequencing depth was expected to affect the degree of clonotype sharing among donors. Estimated clonotype richness was generally larger for naive than for memory subsets. Incomplete sequencing was indicated by rarefaction of sorted-subset datasets, despite the large sequencing depth. Compared with non-shared clonotypes, clonotypes shared by all four sorted-subset donors had higher generation probabilities. Because the study included only a small number of donors, the genetic and exposure-history diversity represented was limited.

Turning to this clone: Its antigen is not yet known. There are no base qualities to consult, and no much larger clone falls within one base.

From the cysteine up to the phenylalanine, the CDR3 has a length of 14 residues. Only the CDR3 DNA is retained, 42 bases long and in frame from the first base. Per the germline V gene (reference sequence), MNHEY is the CDR1 and SMNVEV is the CDR2. V sheds 1 base and J sheds 6 bases, leaving 12 bases between their ends. CD8 naive samples were obtained by positive selection for CCR7 among CD45RO-negative cells, yielding a CD45RA+CCR7+ population from which TemRA cells were excluded. Donors were healthy HIV-negative adults with no recently reported acute infections or vaccinations. Every donor was a Caucasian adult residing in Nashville, Tennessee, USA. Blood was collected by leukapheresis, and PBMCs were isolated by Ficoll-Histopaque density gradient centrifugation and then cryopreserved in liquid nitrogen vapor phase. Purity and quantity of every magnetically sorted T cell population were checked by analytical flow cytometry. Genomic DNA was isolated from every sorted fraction and measured by UV absorbance on a Nanodrop 2000c.

TCR CDR3 regions were amplified from genomic DNA by multiplex PCR using the deep immunoSEQ assay. Genomic DNA extracted from each cell subset was distributed evenly over all wells of several immunoSEQ 96-well plates, and each plate served as one replicate. For sorted subsets, each replicate PCR was loaded with approximately 200 ng genomic DNA, equivalent to 25,000 to 35,000 T cell genomes. Purified libraries were measured with a Qubit 3.0 fluorometer, size-checked on a Bioanalyzer 2100, and measured again with the KAPA Library Quantification kit. Every immunoSEQ 96-well plate was sequenced on a separate single-read 150-cycle Illumina NextSeq 550 flow cell. From the authors' description of their analysis: Because only junctional sequences without quality scores were contained in the immunoSEQ output, filtering matching that applied to full-length reads could not be performed. To assign V/J genes and CDR3, sequences were annotated using PyIR, a Python wrapper for IgBLAST v1.9, with IMGT germline references. Reads were filtered out if the reads had weak V/J assignments (E-value above 1e-6), no CDR3, stop codons, out-of-frame junctions, or ambiguous translated residues. A V3J clonotype was defined by an identical inferred V gene, J gene, and CDR3 amino acid sequence. To compute the percentage overlap between repertoires, the number of shared unique clonotypes was divided by the size of the smaller repertoire. Richness of each repertoire was evaluated using RTK rarefaction, the Chao1 estimator, and Recon v2.1 estimates of unobserved clonotypes. Generation probabilities for all TCRbeta clonotypes obtained by the gDNA method from a handful of donors were computed using OLGA. TCRdb carries this immuneACCESS record with in-frame sequences only. Its versions omit some clonotypes, under half of them owing to an unresolved V gene in the studies checked, with the rest unexplained. D and trimming come from the DNA, and the V and J calls and clone size come from that table. The sample data list nearly 2 million clones, and approximately 94% of these were observed just once. The ten largest clones add up to 0.95% to 1.5% of the sample.

This chain joins TRBV27 to TRBJ1-2, and perhaps TRBD1 as D gene, on 6 matching bases. This clonotype originated in a man younger than 30 in good health. Material: naive CD8+ T cells sorted from blood. Interpreted using the paper, the cell subset or site label stands for: CD45RA+CCR7+. The CDR3 region has the sequence CASSLWGGQDGYTF. The bases are TGTGCCAGCAGTTTATGGGGGGGGCAGGATGGCTACACCTTC.